This passage covers 25 T cell receptor beta chains from one sample sequenced in a study of T cells in tumors after PD-1 blockade. Sequencing used immunoSEQ multiplex PCR; TCRdb keeps in-frame clones, though not all of them. The sample contains about 33,000 clones, roughly 73% of which appear only once. The source material was PBMCs, sampled before anti-PD-1 treatment. These receptors were collected from a human donor with basal cell carcinoma.

The chain combines TRBV7-6 with TRBJ2-4; the match to TRBD2 covers 10 bases. J gave up 1 base and V 5 bases, and 5 bases lay outside the gene matches. The germline V gene has CDR1 SGHVS and CDR2 FNYEAQ. CDR3 length: 16 residues. CDR3 sequence: CASSPSGGAAKNIQYF. DNA of the CDR3: TGTGCCAGCAGCCCGAGCGGGGGGGCCGCCAAAAACATTCAGTACTTC.

V is TRBV1 and J is TRBJ1-5; whether TRBD1, the table's D call, matches the DNA was not checked. TRBV1 is shown as a pseudogene. CDR3 length: 15 amino acids. DNA of the CDR3: TGCACCAGCAGCCAAGAAGGACAGGGTAATCAGCCCCAGCATTTT. This codes for CTSSQEGQGNQPQHF.

In this sample, this clone turned up a few times. The chain is built from TRBV6-2 or TRBV6-3 and TRBJ1-6; 8 nucleotides match TRBD1. This CDR3 region has 12 residues. The junction had 9 bases not matched to a gene; V was cut back by 5 bases and J by 18 bases. Germline V gene sequence: CDR1 MNHEY, CDR2 SVGEGT. CDR3 protein: CASSTWDRSPHF. The CDR3 nucleotides read TGTGCCAGCAGTACCTGGGACAGGTCCCCCCACTTT.

This clone was found a few times. V usage is TRBV7-2 and J usage is TRBJ2-1, with D tentatively TRBD1 (5 bases). CDR1 is SGHTA, CDR2 FQGNSA, per germline. V lost 5 bases and J 12 bases, leaving 26 bases between the germline ends. The CDR3 consists of 16 residues. CDR3 protein: CASSPRKGQVGFGQFF. The DNA of the CDR3 is TGTGCCAGCAGCCCAAGGAAGGGGCAGGTAGGATTTGGGCAGTTCTTC.

V is TRBV9 and J is TRBJ1-2; possibly TRBD1 for D (6 bases). This CDR3 has 14 amino acids. The germline gives CDR1 SGDLS, CDR2 YYNGEE. The V end lost 4 bases, the J end lost 4 bases, and 14 bases lay between the germline ends. The CDR3: CASSIKGGSYGYTF. CDR3 bases: TGTGCCAGCAGCATAAAAGGGGGTAGCTATGGCTACACCTTC. The complete variable domain, with remaining parts taken from reference TRBV9 and TRBJ1-2, reads DSGVTQTPKHLITATGQRVTLRCSPRSGDLSVYWYQQSLDQGLQFLIQYYNGEERAKGNILERFSAQQFPDLHSELNLSSLELGDSALYFCASSIKGGSYGYTFGSGTRLTVV.

This chain links TRBV28 with TRBJ1-1; D is unclear. The germline CDR1 and CDR2 sequences are MDHEN and SYDVKM. The CDR3 runs to 15 residues. V shed 6 bases and J shed 1 base, with 15 bases lying between them. Here the CDR3 reads CASSPGGIKNTEAFF. The CDR3 nucleotides are TGTGCCAGCAGCCCTGGTGGGATTAAGAACACTGAAGCTTTCTTT.

V usage is TRBV20-1 and J usage is TRBJ2-1; no definite D call. V lost 3 bases to trimming and J lost 2 bases, with 11 bases between them. This CDR3 spans 14 amino acids. Germline CDR1 is DFQATT and CDR2 is SNEGSKA (reference sequence). The CDR3 DNA is TGCAGTGCTAGTTGGTGGCGCACCTACAATGAGCAGTTCTTC. It translates to CSASWWRTYNEQFF.

The chain uses TRBV21-1 and TRBJ2-1; the table's D call, TRBD2, was not checked against the DNA. TRBV21-1 is a listed pseudogene. This CDR3 is 15 amino acids long. The CDR3 is CASSPPGQRNNEQFF. Here the CDR3 DNA reads TGTGCCAGCAGTCCACCCGGCCAGCGGAACAATGAGCAGTTCTTC.

The chain links TRBV19 to TRBJ1-4; D unclear. Trimming shortened V by 6 bases and J by 0 bases, and 8 bases separated the two germline ends. Germline values: CDR1 LNHDA, CDR2 SQIVND (reference sequence). The CDR3 sequence is 14 residues long. CDR3 bases: TGTGCCAGTAGCACACGTGCAACTAATGAAAAACTGTTTTTT. This encodes CASSTRATNEKLFF.

The chain is built from TRBV3-1 (or the pseudogene TRBV3-2) and TRBJ2-3; unclear D gene. The CDR3 spans 14 residues. Trimming stripped 0 bases from V and 6 bases from J, with 10 bases between. Germline CDR1 reads LGHDT; CDR2 reads YNNKEL (reference sequence). The CDR3 loop reads CASSQEFRRDTQYF. The CDR3 coding sequence is TGTGCCAGCAGCCAAGAATTCCGAAGGGATACGCAGTATTTT.

The J gene is TRBJ2-7, the V gene TRBV6-6; the match to TRBD2 covers 8 bases. After removal of 10 bases from V and 4 bases from J, the junction contained 15 bases not matched to a gene. The CDR3 has 15 residues. The germline V gene has CDR1 MNHNY and CDR2 SVGAGI (reference sequence). The chain's CDR3 is CAISLEAGGGYEQYF. The CDR3 DNA follows: TGTGCCATTTCCCTTGAGGCGGGAGGAGGGTACGAGCAGTACTTC.

The V call is TRBV29-1, the J call TRBJ2-1, with TRBD2 identical over 10 bases. The length of the CDR3 is 14 residues. The germline gives CDR1 SQVTM, CDR2 ANQGSEA. V lost 7 bases, J lost 9 bases, and 12 bases stayed unmatched. The CDR3 DNA follows: TGCAGCGCCCCACCCTCTAGCGGGAGTGGTGAGCAGTTCTTC. It specifies CSAPPSSGSGEQFF.

V and J are TRBV7-4 and TRBJ1-5; D possibly corresponds to TRBD1 (6 bases). Between the trimmed V and J ends, which lost 7 bases and 6 bases, there was a span of 13 bases. The CDR3 runs 13 residues. Germline-derived CDR1 and CDR2 are SGHVT and SQSDAQ. The CDR3 DNA reads as TGTGCCAGCACTGAGGGGGATGGTCAGCCCCAGCATTTT. It translates to CASTEGDGQPQHF.

The chain employs TRBV30 and TRBJ2-2; no reliable D call. This CDR3 has 14 residues. Germline V gene sequence: CDR1 GTSNPN, CDR2 SVGIG (reference sequence). V dropped 0 bases and J dropped 4 bases, with 9 bases sitting between them. The CDR3 DNA reads as TGTGCCTGGAGTGTACTCTGGGGCACCGGGGAGCTGTTTTTT. It translates to CAWSVLWGTGELFF.

The chain carries TRBV5-1 and TRBJ1-2; no definite D call. Per germline, CDR1 SGHRS and CDR2 YFSETQ. Between the trimmed V and J ends, which lost 0 bases and 5 bases, there was a span of 11 bases. The CDR3 sequence is 14 residues long. Written as DNA, the CDR3 is TGCGCCAGCAGCTTGGAGGCCAGTGGGTATGGCTACACCTTC. Protein product: CASSLEASGYGYTF.

Notes on this clone: The junction departs from germline at one end; a sequencing error may be responsible. The chain is built from TRBV7-2 and TRBJ1-4, with D perhaps TRBD1 (5 bases). Germline V gene sequence: CDR1 SGHTA, CDR2 FQGNSA. CDR3 length: 15 amino acids. CDR3 sequence: CASGLGGRIDEKLFF. The CDR3 bases are TGTGCCAGCGGCTTGGGGGGACGGATTGATGAAAAACTGTTTTTT.

This chain uses TRBV7-2 with TRBJ2-3; 16 nucleotides align to TRBD2. Germline CDR1 is SGHTA and CDR2 is FQGNSA. The CDR3 is made up of 16 amino acids. J was trimmed by 10 bases and V by 5 bases; bases with no gene match: 9. The CDR3 sequence is CASSLGLAGGAMAQYF. DNA of the CDR3: TGTGCCAGCAGCCTGGGACTAGCGGGGGGGGCTATGGCGCAGTATTTT.

This chain connects TRBV5-6 to TRBJ2-6; D perhaps matches TRBD1 (6 bases). The CDR3 contains 16 residues. Per germline, CDR1 SGHDT and CDR2 YYEEEE. V was trimmed by 4 bases and J by 0 bases, leaving 11 bases between them. The CDR3 DNA sequence: TGTGCCAGCAGCCGGACAGATTTCTCTGGGGCCAACGTCCTGACTTTC. Translating gives CASSRTDFSGANVLTF.

The chain couples TRBV6-5 to TRBJ1-5; 10 nucleotides line up with TRBD1. V was clipped by 0 bases and J by 3 bases; unmatched bases: 2. Germline CDR1 and CDR2: MNHEY and SVGAGI. The CDR3 spans 16 residues. The CDR3 nucleotides read TGTGCCAGCAGTTACTCGGGGACAGGGGACAATCAGCCCCAGCATTTT. It specifies CASSYSGTGDNQPQHF.

This chain uses TRBV2 with TRBJ1-1; D uncertain. Germline CDR1 reads SNHLY; CDR2 reads FYNNEI. The ends were cut back, 1 base at V and 2 bases at J, with 8 bases in the middle. The CDR3 extends over 14 amino acids. CDR3 nucleotides: TGTGCCAGCAGTGAAGTTCACAGCAACACTGAAGCTTTCTTT. Translated: CASSEVHSNTEAFF.

The CDR3 here is CSARTQGQQYF. CDR3 in DNA: TGCAGTGCTAGAACCCAGGGGCAACAGTACTTC. The V and J genes are TRBV20-1 and TRBJ2-7; the D gene is possibly TRBD1 (6 bases). Germline loops: CDR1 DFQATT, CDR2 SNEGSKA (reference sequence). The CDR3 contains 11 residues. V dropped 2 bases and J dropped 10 bases, with 12 bases sitting between them.

The chain couples TRBV3-1 (or the pseudogene TRBV3-2) to TRBJ1-6; D unresolved. Germline values: CDR1 LGHDT, CDR2 YNNKEL (reference sequence). Between the trimmed V and J ends, which lost 0 bases and 7 bases, there was a span of 10 bases. This CDR3 contains 15 residues. This chain's CDR3 is CASSQDKIGNSPLHF. DNA for the CDR3: TGTGCCAGCAGCCAAGATAAAATAGGGAATTCACCCCTCCACTTT.

V usage is TRBV7-2 and J usage is TRBJ2-6, with D possibly TRBD1 on 6 matching bases. V was pared by 3 bases and J by 2 bases, with 8 bases between. Germline V gene data show CDR1 as SGHTA and CDR2 as FQGNSA. The CDR3 consists of 15 residues. The CDR3 reads CASSFRDTGANVLTF. CDR3 nucleotide sequence: TGTGCCAGCAGCTTCCGGGACACTGGGGCCAACGTCCTGACTTTC. Variable domain in full (rest from reference TRBV7-2 and TRBJ2-6): GAGVSQSPSNKVTEKGKDVELRCDPISGHTALYWYRQSLGQGLEFLIYFQGNSAPDKSGLPSDRFSAERTGGSVSTLTIQRTQQEDSAVYLCASSFRDTGANVLTFGAGSRLTVL.

This sequence joins TRBV5-4 and TRBJ1-2; TRBD1 agrees at 10 bases. V lost 5 bases and J lost 8; bases outside the gene matches: 15. This CDR3 is built from 16 residues. The germline gives CDR1 SGHNT, CDR2 YYREEE (reference sequence). CDR3 in amino acids: CASSSPRRQGAEGYTF. The CDR3 DNA follows: TGTGCCAGCAGTAGTCCCCGGCGACAGGGGGCGGAGGGCTACACCTTC.

The rearrangement uses TRBV5-3 and TRBJ1-2; D unclear. TRBV5-3 is an ORF; its function is uncertain. This CDR3 is 14 amino acids long. Trimming shortened V by 2 bases and J by 3 bases, and 11 bases separated the two germline ends. CDR3 DNA sequence: TGTGCCAGAAGCTTTTTGCGGTTTCACTATGGCTACACCTTC. This encodes CARSFLRFHYGYTF.